Below, 19 T cell receptor beta chains from the same sample are listed, as sequenced in a study of T cell clonotyping in hematopoietic cell transplantation. Here immunoSEQ multiplex PCR was the method, and the copy in TCRdb shows in-frame clones only, minus some. The table records some 11,000 clones, around half of them present only once. The sample in question was PBMCs, obtained 30 days after allogeneic stem cell transplant. Receptor source: a male patient aged 45-59 years who had an allogeneic stem cell transplant from an unrelated donor, so the T cells may come from the graft donor. Some clones in this sample may be carry-over from other donors' samples.

The V call is TRBV5-1, the J call TRBJ2-5; D remains unclear. V lost 1 base and J lost 4, with 2 bases in between. Germline V gene data show CDR1 as SGHRS and CDR2 as YFSETQ. The CDR3 has 11 residues. For the CDR3, the DNA is TGCGCCAGCAGCTTGACAGAGACCCAGTACTTC. It codes for CASSLTETQYF.

The V gene is TRBV7-8, the J gene TRBJ2-7; D perhaps matches TRBD1 (6 bases). This CDR3 contains 15 residues. V lost 5 bases and J lost 1, with 15 bases in between. Germline CDR1 and CDR2: SGHVS and FQNEAQ. CDR3 nucleotides: TGTGCCAGCAGCCAATATGAACAGGGATCCTACGAGCAGTACTTC. It is translated as CASSQYEQGSYEQYF.

This chain uses TRBV30 with TRBJ2-1; 11 nucleotides line up with TRBD1. The V segment lost 3 bases and the J segment 9 bases; nucleotides outside the gene matches: 10. Germline V CDR1 and CDR2: GTSNPN, SVGIG (reference sequence). CDR3 size: 15 residues. The CDR3 DNA is TGTGCCTGGAGCACCCGGAGAGGGACAGGGGGTGAGCAGTTCTTC. Translation: CAWSTRRGTGGEQFF.

The J gene is TRBJ2-7, the V gene TRBV5-4; TRBD1 agrees at 7 bases. Germline V lookup: CDR1 SGHNT, CDR2 YYREEE (reference sequence). The length of the CDR3 is 13 residues. V lost 4 bases, J lost 2 bases, and 3 bases stayed unmatched. The CDR3 here is CASSAGGAYEQYF. For the CDR3, the DNA is TGTGCCAGCAGCGCAGGGGGTGCCTACGAGCAGTACTTC. Drawing the rest from reference TRBV5-4 and TRBJ2-7, the complete variable domain is ETGVTQSPTHLIKTRGQQVTLRCSSQSGHNTVSWYQQALGQGPQFIFQYYREEENGRGNFPPRFSGLQFPNYSSELNVNALELDDSALYLCASSAGGAYEQYFGPGTRLTVT.

This clone occurred once. The chain uses TRBV30 and TRBJ2-7; 13 bases fit TRBD2. V gave up 0 bases and J gave up 0 bases; unmatched junction bases: 5. The CDR3 is 17 residues long. Per the germline V gene, CDR1 is GTSNPN and CDR2 is SVGIG (reference sequence). The CDR3 DNA reads as TGTGCCTGGAGTGTACCACTAGCGGGGGGGAGCTCCTACGAGCAGTACTTC. It encodes CAWSVPLAGGSSYEQYF. Together with reference TRBV30 and TRBJ2-7, the CDR3 gives the full variable domain: SQTIHQWPATLVQPVGSPLSLECTVEGTSNPNLYWYRQAAGRGLQLLFYSVGIGQISSEVPQNLSASRPQDRQFILSSKKLLLSDSGFYLCAWSVPLAGGSSYEQYFGPGTRLTVT.

V and J are TRBV11-2 and TRBJ1-4; D is unresolved. The CDR3 runs 18 residues. In germline, CDR1 is SGHAT, CDR2 FQNNGV. Trimming removed 4 bases from V and 0 bases from J, with 18 bases in between. Written as DNA, the CDR3 is TGTGCCAGCAGCTCATACCTTACAACGCGTGCAACTAATGAAAAACTGTTTTTT. Translation: CASSSYLTTRATNEKLFF.

V is TRBV4-3 and J is TRBJ2-7; 8 bases fit TRBD1. The V gene end was trimmed by 0 bases and the J gene end by 4 bases; junction bases not matched to a gene: 8. Germline assignment: CDR1 LGHNA and CDR2 YSLEER. The CDR3 is 16 residues long. The CDR3 DNA reads as TGCGCCAGCAGCCAAGATCGAGCGGACAGGGTTTACGAGCAGTACTTC. It encodes CASSQDRADRVYEQYF.

This chain connects TRBV30 to TRBJ1-2; weak D call: TRBD1 (5 bases). Germline V gene sequence: CDR1 GTSNPN, CDR2 SVGIG (reference sequence). The CDR3 covers 14 residues. Trimming shortened V by 0 bases and J by 4 bases, and 12 bases separated the two germline ends. CDR3: CAWSVDSGSYGYTF. The CDR3 nucleotides read TGTGCCTGGAGTGTAGACAGTGGGAGCTATGGCTACACCTTC.

J is TRBJ2-1 and V is TRBV6-4; 9 bases match TRBD2. The CDR3 runs to 15 residues. Trimming removed 4 bases from V and 4 bases from J; junction bases left unmatched: 5. Germline loops: CDR1 MRHNA, CDR2 SNTAGT. CDR3 DNA sequence: TGTGCCAGCAGTGGAGGCGGGGGGGGATACAATGAGCAGTTCTTC. Encoded protein: CASSGGGGGYNEQFF.

This clone was picked up a small number of times. The gene calls are TRBV6-6 and TRBJ1-1, with D hard to call. CDR3 length: 11 amino acids. In germline, CDR1 is MNHNY, CDR2 SVGAGI (reference sequence). Trimming took 8 bases from V and 4 from J, leaving 8 bases between them. The CDR3 DNA reads TGTGCCAGCGGTTGGGGCACTGAAGCTTTCTTT. Its translation is CASGWGTEAFF.

Written as DNA, the CDR3 is TGTGCCAGCAGCTCGTACTACGAGCAGTACTTC. Encoded protein: CASSSYYEQYF. The rearrangement uses TRBV13 and TRBJ2-7; D is uncertain. The CDR3 is 11 residues long. The germline V gene has CDR1 PRHDT and CDR2 FYEKMQ (reference sequence). The ends were cut back, 4 bases at V and 3 bases at J, with 4 bases in the middle.

The chain is built from TRBV7-9 and TRBJ2-2, with 10 positions matching TRBD1. The CDR3 totals 16 residues. In germline, CDR1 is SEHNR, CDR2 FQNEAQ (reference sequence). The ends lost 4 bases at V and 4 bases at J; junction bases unmatched: 6. The CDR3 DNA is TGTGCCAGCAGCTCTGGGACAGGGGAACTCACCGGGGAGCTGTTTTTT. This codes for CASSSGTGELTGELFF.

A few counts support this clone. This chain uses TRBV29-1 with TRBJ1-2; the match to TRBD1 covers 7 bases. The J segment lost 8 bases and the V segment lost 7 bases, leaving 7 bases of the junction unmatched. The CDR3 is 11 residues long. Looked up from germline, CDR1 is SQVTM and CDR2 is ANQGSEA. The CDR3 DNA sequence: TGCAGCGGCCACGACAGGGACGGCTACACCTTC. Its protein product is CSGHDRDGYTF.

The chain combines TRBV13 with TRBJ2-2, with D possibly matching TRBD1 (5 bases). Between the trimmed V and J ends, which lost 1 base and 5 bases, there was a span of 11 bases. This CDR3 region has 15 residues. CDR1 and CDR2 from the germline V gene are PRHDT and FYEKMQ (reference sequence). The CDR3 sequence: CASSLEGAGTGELFF. CDR3 sequence (DNA): TGTGCCAGCAGCTTAGAAGGGGCTGGTACCGGGGAGCTGTTTTTT.

The table lists this clone with a few counts. The V gene is TRBV28, the J gene TRBJ2-7, with 8 bases that match TRBD1. V shed 8 bases and J 5 bases; nucleotides not matched to a gene: 8. Germline V CDR1 and CDR2: MDHEN, SYDVKM. CDR3 length: 13 residues. DNA for the CDR3: TGTGCCAGCCGCCCCGGACAGGGCCACGAGCAGTACTTC. This sequence encodes CASRPGQGHEQYF.

The chain employs TRBV6-4 and TRBJ1-5; D is possibly TRBD1 (5 bases). Germline V gene lookup returns CDR1 MRHNA and CDR2 SNTAGT. The CDR3 totals 14 residues. The V end was cut by 3 bases, the J end by 0 bases, with 6 bases between. The CDR3 sequence: CASSEGDSNQPQHF. CDR3 DNA sequence: TGTGCCAGCAGTGAAGGGGATAGCAATCAGCCCCAGCATTTT.

This clone was picked up a small number of times. The V call is TRBV7-9, the J call TRBJ2-7; D not resolved. The CDR3 runs to 12 residues. The V gene's germline CDR1 is SEHNR and CDR2 FQNEAQ (reference sequence). With 7 bases removed from V and 0 bases from J, the gap between germline ends came to 7 bases. The DNA of the CDR3 is TGTGCCAGCACACTAAGCTCCTACGAGCAGTACTTC. This encodes CASTLSSYEQYF.

This clone qualifies as medium-sized (0.01 to 0.1%). This chain joins TRBV30 and TRBJ2-7; D is unclear. Looked up from germline, CDR1 is GTSNPN and CDR2 is SVGIG (reference sequence). This CDR3 contains 11 residues. The ends were cut back, 0 bases at V and 4 bases at J, with 4 bases in the middle. CDR3 nucleotide sequence: TGTGCCTGGAGTGTACAGTACGAGCAGTACTTC. Translation: CAWSVQYEQYF.

This clone is medium-sized in the sample. The gene calls are TRBV6-1 and TRBJ2-5; 12 bases map to TRBD2. The V and J ends lost 4 bases and 4 bases, in that order; junction bases with no gene match: 7. This CDR3 contains 16 residues. Germline assignment: CDR1 MNHNS and CDR2 SASEGT. CDR3 nucleotides: TGTGCCAGCAGTGGGCCGACTAGCGGGAGACGAGAGACCCAGTACTTC. It yields the protein CASSGPTSGRRETQYF.